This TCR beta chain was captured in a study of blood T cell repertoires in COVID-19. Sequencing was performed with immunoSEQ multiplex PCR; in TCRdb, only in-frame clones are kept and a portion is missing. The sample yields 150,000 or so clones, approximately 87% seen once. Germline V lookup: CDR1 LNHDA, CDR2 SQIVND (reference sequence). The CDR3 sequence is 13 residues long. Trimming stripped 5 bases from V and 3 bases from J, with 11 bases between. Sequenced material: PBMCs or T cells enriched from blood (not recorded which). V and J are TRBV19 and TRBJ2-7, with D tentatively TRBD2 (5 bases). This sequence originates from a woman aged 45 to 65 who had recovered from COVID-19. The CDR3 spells CASSFGVGYEQYV. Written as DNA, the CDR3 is TGTGCCAGTAGTTTCGGGGTAGGCTACGAGCAGTACGTC.